The 8 T cell receptor beta chains given below trace back to one sample, sequenced in a study of T cell clonality in common variable immunodeficiency. Sequenced by immunoSEQ multiplex PCR; TCRdb stores in-frame clones only, minus some. The profile covers tens of thousands of clones, none occurring a single time. Sequenced: peripheral blood mononuclear cells. The origin of the receptors is a person aged 18 to 70 in good health.

This clone has ten or more counts. Read coverage stops 3 residues before the CDR3 terminus; the germline J gene supplies the remainder. The genes are TRBV29-1 and TRBJ2-1, with 13 nucleotides matching TRBD2. Germline loops: CDR1 SQVTM, CDR2 ANQGSEA. Losses at the gene ends were 7 bases for V and 5 bases for J; bases not matched to a gene: 8. This CDR3 contains 15 residues. The CDR3: CSGSTGLAGNNEQFF. Partial CDR3 DNA: TGCAGCGGCAGCACGGGACTAGCGGGGAACAATGAG.

At least ten counts were recorded for this clone. The CDR3 end falls 3 residues outside the read, so it is completed with the germline J gene. V and J are TRBV10-3 and TRBJ2-2; 10 nucleotides agree with TRBD1. Germline V gene sequence: CDR1 ENHRY, CDR2 SYGVKD. The CDR3 sequence is 14 residues long. After removal of 5 bases from V and 5 bases from J, the junction contained 2 bases not matched to a gene. The chain's CDR3 is CAISLDRGTGELFF. CDR3 DNA (partial): TGTGCCATCAGTCTGGACAGGGGGACCGGGGAG.

A note on this clone: The sequenced fragment ends 3 residues before the CDR3 boundary, so the rest is inferred from the germline J gene. The chain carries TRBV7-3 and TRBJ1-1, with D possibly being TRBD1 (5 bases). The CDR3 loop spans 13 amino acids. V lost 3 bases, J lost 5 bases, and 10 bases lay in between. Germline assignment: CDR1 SGHTA and CDR2 FQGTGA. The CDR3 reads CASSFRVGTEAFF. The DNA read from the CDR3 is TGTGCCAGCAGCTTCAGGGTAGGGACTGAA. Variable domain in full (rest from reference TRBV7-3 and TRBJ1-1): GAGVSQTPSNKVTEKGKYVELRCDPISGHTALYWYRQSLGQGPEFLIYFQGTGAADDSGLPNDRFFAVRPEGSVSTLKIQRTERGDSAVYLCASSFRVGTEAFFGQGTRLTVV.

This clone was picked up many times. Coverage ceases 3 residues before the CDR3 finishes, and the germline J gene fills in the end. The chain links TRBV7-8 to TRBJ2-3, with D possibly being TRBD2 (5 bases). V was pared by 5 bases and J by 5 bases, with 14 bases between. This CDR3 spans 14 amino acids. CDR1 and CDR2 from the germline V gene are SGHVS and FQNEAQ. The CDR3 is CASSANRAEDTQYF. CDR3 DNA (partial): TGTGCCAGCAGCGCTAATCGAGCGGAAGATACG.

This clone was observed many times. The read finishes 3 residues shy of the CDR3 end, and the germline J gene is used to complete it. The chain has TRBV19 and TRBJ1-4, with 9 bases identical to TRBD1. The CDR3 extends over 14 amino acids. V shed 3 bases and J 7 bases; nucleotides not matched to a gene: 3. Looked up from germline, CDR1 is LNHDA and CDR2 is SQIVND (reference sequence). CDR3 DNA, as far as it was read: TGTGCCAGTAGTATCCCGGGACAGGGTGAAAAA. Translation gives CASSIPGQGEK. The entire CDR3 protein is CASSIPGQGEKLFF.

This clone was seen repeatedly, ten times or more. The DNA ends 3 residues before the CDR3 does, and the rest of the CDR3 is filled in from the germline J gene. This chain connects TRBV20-1 to TRBJ1-3; 8 bases line up with TRBD1. V lost 6 bases, J lost 3 bases, and 4 bases stayed unmatched. The CDR3 length is 13 residues. CDR1 and CDR2 (germline): DFQATT, SNEGSKA (reference sequence). The CDR3 is CSAADRVGNTIYF. The CDR3 DNA, read in part, is TGCAGTGCCGCGGACAGGGTTGGAAACACC.

This clone came up many times. The read terminates 3 residues ahead of where the CDR3 ends, so the germline J gene completes it. This chain uses TRBV5-4 with TRBJ2-5; possible D gene TRBD1, 6 bases. V was pared by 0 bases and J by 2 bases, with 8 bases between. The CDR3 runs to 14 residues. Germline CDR1 and CDR2: SGHNT and YYREEE (reference sequence). Incomplete CDR3 DNA: TGTGCCAGCAGCTTGGGGACAGCGCAAGAGACC. Amino acid sequence: CASSLGTAQET. From start to end, the CDR3 is CASSLGTAQETQYF.

This clone was recorded many times. An end of the junction does not agree with germline; a read error may underlie this. The CDR3 is cut off 3 residues early in the read; its end comes from the germline J gene. The V call is TRBV7-7, the J call TRBJ2-3, with 13 bases lining up with TRBD2. This CDR3 spans 18 amino acids. Germline V gene data show CDR1 as SSHAT and CDR2 as FNYEAQ (reference sequence). The sequenced part of the CDR3 DNA is TGTGCTAGCAGCTTAGTCCCTCCGGGACTAGCGGGGAGCGATACG. Translation gives CASSLVPPGLAGSDT. The complete CDR3 protein is CASSLVPPGLAGSDTQYF.